This T cell receptor beta chain was obtained from a study of blood T cell repertoires in COVID-19. The V and J ends lost 3 bases and 5 bases respectively, with 11 bases between them. Germline V lookup: CDR1 KGHSH, CDR2 LQKENI. This CDR3 spans 14 amino acids. Here immunoSEQ multiplex PCR was the method, and the copy in TCRdb shows in-frame clones only, minus some. The sample lists roughly 200,000 clones; 85% to 90% were seen once. Sequencing was performed on peripheral blood. This TCR was sampled from a woman in her thirties with active or convalescent COVID-19. The V and J genes are TRBV18 and TRBJ2-4; a weak D match, TRBD2 (5 bases). The CDR3 here is CASSPGVTENIQYF. Written as DNA, the CDR3 is TGTGCCAGCTCACCCGGGGTCACCGAAAACATTCAGTACTTC.